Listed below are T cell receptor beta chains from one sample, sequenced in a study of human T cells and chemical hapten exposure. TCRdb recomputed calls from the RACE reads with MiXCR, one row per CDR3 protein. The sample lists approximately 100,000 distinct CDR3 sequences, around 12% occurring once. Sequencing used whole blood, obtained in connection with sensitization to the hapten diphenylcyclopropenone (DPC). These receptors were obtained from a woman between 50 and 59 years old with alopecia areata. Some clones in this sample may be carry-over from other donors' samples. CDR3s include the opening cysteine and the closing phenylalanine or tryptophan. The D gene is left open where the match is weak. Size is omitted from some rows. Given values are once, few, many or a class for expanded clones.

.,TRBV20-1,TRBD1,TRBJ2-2,TGCAGTGCTCCCCGACAGGGTTCGAACACCGGGGAGCTGTTTTTT,CSAPRQGSNTGELFF
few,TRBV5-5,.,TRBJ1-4,TGTGCCAGCAGTTACCAGACACTGACTAATGAAAAACTGTTTTTT,CASSYQTLTNEKLFF
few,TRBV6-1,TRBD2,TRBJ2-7,TGTGCCAGCAGTGAAGCAGATGGTAGCGGGAGTTGGTACGAGCAGTACTTC,CASSEADGSGSWYEQYF
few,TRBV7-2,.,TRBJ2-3,TGTGCCAGCAGTTTTAGCTTCACAGATACGCAGTATTTT,CASSFSFTDTQYF
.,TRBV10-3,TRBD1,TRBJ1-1,TGTGCCATCAGATCGGACAGGGGAGGCACTGAAGCTTTCTTT,CAIRSDRGGTEAFF
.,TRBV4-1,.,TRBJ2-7,TGCGCCAGCAGCCAGGCCCAGGGGTACGAGCAGTACTTC,CASSQAQGYEQYF
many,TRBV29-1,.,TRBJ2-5,TGCAGCGTTGGTCCCTTACAGCGGAAGGGAGAGACCCAGTACTTC,CSVGPLQRKGETQYF
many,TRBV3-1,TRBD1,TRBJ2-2,TGTGCCAGCAGCCAGCCGAGGACAGGGACAAACACCGGGGAGCTGTTTTTT,CASSQPRTGTNTGELFF
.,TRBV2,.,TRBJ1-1,TGTGCCAGCAGTTTCCTGGCCACTGAAGCTTTCTTT,CASSFLATEAFF
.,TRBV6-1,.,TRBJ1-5,TGTGCCAGCAGTGAAGGGGGGGTTTATCAGCCCCAGCATTTT,CASSEGGVYQPQHF
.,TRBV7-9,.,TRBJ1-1,TGTGCCAGCAGCTACTACAAGGAAGCTTTCTTT,CASSYYKEAFF
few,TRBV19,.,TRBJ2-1,TGTGCCAGTAGTACGGGATTTAACAATGAGCAGTTCTTC,CASSTGFNNEQFF
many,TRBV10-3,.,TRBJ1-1,TGTGCCATCAGTGCCCGAGGAATTCAATTGAACACTGAAGCTTTCTTT,CAISARGIQLNTEAFF
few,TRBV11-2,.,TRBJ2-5,TGTGCCAGCAGCTTAGCAGGGGCTTCCCAAGAGACCCAGTACTTC,CASSLAGASQETQYF
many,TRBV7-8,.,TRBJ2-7,TGTGCCAGCAGCCCCAACTACGAGCAGTACTTC,CASSPNYEQYF
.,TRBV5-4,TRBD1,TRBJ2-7,TGTGCCAGCAGCTTGGGCCGCGGGGGACAGGGCGGTGAGCAGTACTTC,CASSLGRGGQGGEQYF
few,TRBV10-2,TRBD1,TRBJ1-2,TGCGCCATCCGGGACAGGGGGCAAAAATATGGCTACACCTTC,CAIRDRGQKYGYTF
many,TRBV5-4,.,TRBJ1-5,TGTGCCAGCAGCTTCAGGGGTCAGCCCCAGCATTTT,CASSFRGQPQHF
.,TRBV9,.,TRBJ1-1,TGTGCCAGCAGCGTAATCCCACGGACAGCCGAAGCTTTCTTT,CASSVIPRTAEAFF
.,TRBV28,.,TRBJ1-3,TGTGCCAGCAGTAACCCACACTCTGGAAACACCATATATTTT,CASSNPHSGNTIYF
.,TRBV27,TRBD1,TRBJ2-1,TGTGCCAGCAGTTTCTCCGGGACAGGGCTCATCAATGAGCAGTTCTTC,CASSFSGTGLINEQFF